Listed below are T cell receptor beta chains from one sample, sequenced in a study of tumor-infiltrating lymphocytes in oesophageal squamous cell carcinoma. MiXCR, run by TCRdb on the PCR reads, gives a single entry per CDR3 protein. The data contain about 20,000 distinct CDR3 sequences, 40% to 45% of them seen just once; the ten biggest clones take up 13%. The source material was normal esophageal tissue next to the tumor. These receptors were collected from a male donor with esophageal squamous cell carcinoma. Both conserved end residues are part of each CDR3. Each record gives: J gene, V gene, clone size, D gene, CDR3 protein, CDR3 DNA. A D gene is named only where the DNA matches it firmly. A row's size may be missing; if present it is once, few, many or a size class.

>TRBJ1-2|TRBV11-2|medium-sized|NA
CASSLGGHPSAGYTF
TGTGCCAGCAGCTTAGGTGGACATCCCTCAGCGGGCTACACCTTC
>TRBJ2-1|TRBV7-2|few|NA
CASSLGSWVEQFF
TGTGCCAGCAGCTTAGGGTCCTGGGTTGAGCAGTTCTTC
>TRBJ2-1|TRBV7-3|NA|TRBD2
CASSLEVLAGYNEQFF
TGTGCCAGCAGCTTAGAAGTCCTAGCGGGGTACAATGAGCAGTTCTTC
>TRBJ2-7|TRBV12-3/TRBV12-4|NA|TRBD2
CASSFTAGVSYEQYF
TGTGCCAGCAGTTTCACAGCGGGAGTATCCTACGAGCAGTACTTC
>TRBJ2-2|TRBV15|NA|TRBD1
CATSLQGLRTGELFF
TGTGCCACCAGCCTACAGGGGTTGCGCACCGGGGAGCTGTTTTTT
>TRBJ2-7|TRBV7-6|medium-sized|NA
CASSFGPRNHEQYF
TGTGCCAGCAGCTTCGGGCCCAGGAACCACGAGCAGTACTTC
>TRBJ2-1|TRBV6-1|many|NA
CASRSLRNEQFF
TGTGCCAGCAGGTCTTTAAGGAATGAGCAGTTCTTC
>TRBJ2-5|TRBV6-6|NA|NA
CASSYQQETQYF
TGTGCCAGCAGCTACCAGCAAGAGACCCAGTACTTC
>TRBJ2-6|TRBV7-2|NA|NA
CASSLTVSGANVLTF
TGTGCCAGCAGCTTAACGGTCTCTGGGGCCAACGTCCTGACTTTC
>TRBJ2-1|TRBV7-2|NA|TRBD1
CASSLDRAEQFF
TGTGCCAGCAGCCTCGACAGGGCAGAGCAGTTCTTC
>TRBJ2-7|TRBV7-9|many|NA
CASSSDPSYEQYF
TGTGCCAGCAGCTCGGACCCCTCCTACGAGCAGTACTTC
>TRBJ2-3|TRBV5-3|many|NA
CARSSGTVSTDTQYF
TGTGCCAGAAGCTCGGGGACGGTTAGCACAGATACGCAGTATTTT
>TRBJ2-1|TRBV12-3/TRBV12-4|NA|TRBD2
CASSQQKTSGRARSYNEQFF
TGTGCCAGCAGTCAGCAGAAGACTAGCGGGAGGGCCCGGTCCTACAATGAGCAGTTCTTC
>TRBJ2-1|TRBV19|many|NA
CASRSLQSYNEQFF
TGTGCCAGTAGGAGCCTTCAATCCTACAATGAGCAGTTCTTC
>TRBJ2-7|TRBV12-3/TRBV12-4|NA|TRBD2
CASSLKRGASYEQYF
TGTGCCAGCAGTTTAAAGCGGGGGGCTTCCTACGAGCAGTACTTC